Presented here are 10 T cell receptor beta chains from one specimen sequenced in a study of T cell repertoires in cytomegalovirus infection. TCRdb used MiXCR to reprocess the reads, holding one entry per CDR3 protein. Of around 540,000 distinct CDR3 sequences in the sample, more than 30% were seen once. No antigens are known for them. Sample: cultured PBMCs, taken from culture after CMV antigen stimulation. The receptors stem from a human donor in good health (CMV status not recorded). Some clones in this sample may be carry-over from other donors' samples.

The chain employs TRBV19 and TRBJ2-2, with 8 bases lining up with TRBD2. The CDR3 totals 15 residues. CDR1 is LNHDA, CDR2 SQIVND, per germline (reference sequence). V was pared by 8 bases and J by 2 bases, with 7 bases of the junction left unmatched. CDR3 sequence: CASCHSGTNTGELFF. For the CDR3, the DNA is TGTGCCAGTTGCCATAGCGGGACAAACACCGGGGAGCTGTTTTTT.

This chain links TRBV11-2 with TRBJ1-2; possibly TRBD1 for D (6 bases). The CDR3 consists of 13 residues. V shed 6 bases and J shed 3 bases, with 11 bases lying between them. Germline values: CDR1 SGHAT, CDR2 FQNNGV. CDR3 amino acids: CASRRGADYGYTF. The CDR3 region has the DNA TGTGCCAGCAGAAGGGGGGCAGACTATGGCTACACCTTC.

V gene TRBV5-1 combines with J gene TRBJ1-1, with D unresolved. The germline V and J ends were trimmed by 3 bases and 1 base, with 7 bases remaining between them. Germline assignment: CDR1 SGHRS and CDR2 YFSETQ. The CDR3 totals 13 residues. In DNA, the CDR3 is TGCGCCAGCAGCTGGGGTAGGAACACTGAAGCTTTCTTT. Translating gives CASSWGRNTEAFF.

This clonotype was observed many times. The chain links TRBV7-2 to TRBJ2-7; 10 nucleotides align to TRBD1. V lost 5 bases to trimming and J lost 3 bases; unmatched junction nucleotides: 7. Germline V CDR1 and CDR2: SGHTA, FQGNSA. The CDR3 is 15 amino acids. CDR3 in amino acids: CASSVGQGLSYEQYV. The DNA for the CDR3 is TGTGCCAGCAGCGTGGGACAGGGGCTCAGCTACGAGCAGTACGTC.

This clonotype was detected many times. CDR3 coding DNA: TGTGCCAGCAGTTTCAGGGATTTTTATGGCTACACCTTC. Amino acids: CASSFRDFYGYTF. The gene calls are TRBV27 and TRBJ1-2, with a weak D call TRBD1 (5 bases). The CDR3 has 13 amino acids. Germline lookup yields CDR1 MNHEY and CDR2 SMNVEV (reference sequence). Trimming cost V 3 bases and J 5 bases, with 10 bases left between them.

This clonotype was observed a few times. The chain joins TRBV6-2 or TRBV6-3 to TRBJ1-1; D unresolved. Germline CDR1 and CDR2: MNHEY and SVGEGT. V lost 3 bases and J lost 1, with 12 bases in between. CDR3 length: 15 residues. The CDR3 is CASSYSRAANTEAFF. DNA of the CDR3: TGTGCCAGCAGTTATTCCCGGGCCGCGAACACTGAAGCTTTCTTT.

This rearrangement joins TRBV5-6 to TRBJ2-1; D is possibly TRBD2 (5 bases). The CDR3 is 14 amino acids. Germline CDR1 and CDR2: SGHDT and YYEEEE. Trimming cost V 7 bases and J 3 bases, with 14 bases left between them. In DNA, the CDR3 is TGTGCCAGCGGAGAAGACGGGGTCTACAATGAGCAGTTCTTC. This codes for CASGEDGVYNEQFF. Complete variable domain (other parts from reference TRBV5-6 and TRBJ2-1): DAGVTQSPTHLIKTRGQQVTLRCSPKSGHDTVSWYQQALGQGPQFIFQYYEEEERQRGNFPDRFSGHQFPNYSSELNVNALLLGDSALYLCASGEDGVYNEQFFGPGTRLTVL.

The chain has TRBV6-5 and TRBJ2-7; perhaps TRBD2 as D (6 bases). Germline V gene data show CDR1 as MNHEY and CDR2 as SVGAGI. Trimming left V 2 bases short and J 7 bases short, with 12 bases between. The CDR3 is 13 residues long. CDR3 DNA: TGTGCCAGCAGTTACATCCAGGGAGGTGAGCAGTACGTC. It codes for CASSYIQGGEQYV.

This clonotype has a count of ten or more. The J gene is TRBJ2-1, the V gene TRBV7-2; the D is unclear. The CDR3 is 14 amino acids. The ends were cut back, 2 bases at V and 5 bases at J, with 10 bases in the middle. Germline CDR1 is SGHTA and CDR2 is FQGNSA. CDR3 amino acids: CASSLTRADNEQFF. The CDR3, as DNA: TGTGCCAGCAGCTTAACGAGAGCAGACAATGAGCAGTTCTTC.

The chain uses TRBV24-1 and TRBJ2-3; 8 bases line up with TRBD2. The CDR3 extends over 15 amino acids. From germline, CDR1 is KGHDR and CDR2 SFDVKD. V dropped 6 bases and J dropped 4; count of bases not matched to a gene: 8. CDR3 in DNA: TGTGCCACCAGTTCCGCGGGAGCGGGGGCAGATACGCAGTATTTT. It translates to CATSSAGAGADTQYF.